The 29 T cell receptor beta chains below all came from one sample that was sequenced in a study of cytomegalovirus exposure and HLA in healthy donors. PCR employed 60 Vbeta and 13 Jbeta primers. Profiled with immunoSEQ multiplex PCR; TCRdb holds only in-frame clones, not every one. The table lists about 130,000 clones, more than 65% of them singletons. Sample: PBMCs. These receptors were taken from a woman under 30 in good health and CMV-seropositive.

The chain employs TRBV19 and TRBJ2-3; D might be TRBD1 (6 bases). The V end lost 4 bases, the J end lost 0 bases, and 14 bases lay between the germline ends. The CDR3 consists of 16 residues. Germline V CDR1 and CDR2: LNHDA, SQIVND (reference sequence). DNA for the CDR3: TGTGCCAGTAGTAGATGGGACACTCCTAGCACAGATACGCAGTATTTT. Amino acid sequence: CASSRWDTPSTDTQYF.

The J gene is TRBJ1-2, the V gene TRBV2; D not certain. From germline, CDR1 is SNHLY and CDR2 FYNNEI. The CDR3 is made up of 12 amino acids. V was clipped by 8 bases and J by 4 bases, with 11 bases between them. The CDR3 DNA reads TGTGCCAGCGGGCTGACGAGCTATGGCTACACCTTC. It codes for CASGLTSYGYTF. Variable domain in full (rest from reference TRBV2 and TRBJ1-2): EPEVTQTPSHQVTQMGQEVILRCVPISNHLYFYWYRQILGQKVEFLVSFYNNEISEKSEIFDDQFSVERPDGSNFTLKIRSTKLEDSAMYFCASGLTSYGYTFGSGTRLTVV.

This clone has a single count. Here the CDR3 DNA reads TGCGCCAGCAGCCAAGTCGGGACTACAATCCATGAGCAGTTCTTC. This gives the protein CASSQVGTTIHEQFF. V gene TRBV4-1 combines with J gene TRBJ2-1; TRBD2 aligns across 7 bases. In germline, CDR1 is MGHRA, CDR2 YSYEKL. This CDR3 has 15 amino acids. J gave up 8 bases and V 1 base, and 8 bases lay outside the gene matches.

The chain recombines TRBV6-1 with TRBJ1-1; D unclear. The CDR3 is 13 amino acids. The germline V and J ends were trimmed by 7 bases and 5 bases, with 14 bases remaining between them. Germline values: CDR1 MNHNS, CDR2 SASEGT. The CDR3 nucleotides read TGTGCCAGCAACCGTCGCGTTAGTACTGAAGCTTTCTTT. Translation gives CASNRRVSTEAFF.

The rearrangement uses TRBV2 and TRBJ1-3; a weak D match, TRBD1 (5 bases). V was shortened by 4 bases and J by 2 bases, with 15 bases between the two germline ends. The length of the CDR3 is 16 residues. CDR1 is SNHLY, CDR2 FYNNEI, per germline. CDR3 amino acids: CASSVRGMETGNTIYF. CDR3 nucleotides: TGTGCCAGCAGTGTTCGGGGGATGGAGACTGGAAACACCATATATTTT. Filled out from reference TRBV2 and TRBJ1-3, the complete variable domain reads EPEVTQTPSHQVTQMGQEVILRCVPISNHLYFYWYRQILGQKVEFLVSFYNNEISEKSEIFDDQFSVERPDGSNFTLKIRSTKLEDSAMYFCASSVRGMETGNTIYFGEGSWLTVV.

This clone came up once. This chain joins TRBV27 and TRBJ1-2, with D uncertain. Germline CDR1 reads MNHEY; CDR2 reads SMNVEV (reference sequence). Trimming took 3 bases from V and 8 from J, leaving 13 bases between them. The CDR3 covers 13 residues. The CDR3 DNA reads TGTGCCAGCAGTTTTGGCGGAGATCAGGGCTACACCTTC. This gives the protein CASSFGGDQGYTF.

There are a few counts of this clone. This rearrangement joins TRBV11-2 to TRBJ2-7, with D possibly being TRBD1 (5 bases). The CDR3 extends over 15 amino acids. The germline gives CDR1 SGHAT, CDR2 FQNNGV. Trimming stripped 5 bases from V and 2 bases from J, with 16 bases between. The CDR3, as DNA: TGTGCCAGCAGCCCCAGTAACAGGCTGACCTACGAGCAGTACTTC. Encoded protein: CASSPSNRLTYEQYF.

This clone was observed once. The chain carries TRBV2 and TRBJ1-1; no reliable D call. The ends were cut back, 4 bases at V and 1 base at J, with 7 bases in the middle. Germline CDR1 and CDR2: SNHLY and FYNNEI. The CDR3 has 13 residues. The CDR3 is CASSAAGNTEAFF. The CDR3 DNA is TGTGCCAGCAGTGCGGCGGGGAACACTGAAGCTTTCTTT.

The CDR3 loop is CASSLVTGNTGELFF. The CDR3 DNA follows: TGTGCCAGCAGTTTAGTAACGGGTAACACCGGGGAGCTGTTTTTT. The V and J genes are TRBV27 and TRBJ2-2, with unresolved D. V was pared by 2 bases and J by 2 bases, with 9 bases between. The CDR3 spans 15 residues. Germline assignment: CDR1 MNHEY and CDR2 SMNVEV (reference sequence).

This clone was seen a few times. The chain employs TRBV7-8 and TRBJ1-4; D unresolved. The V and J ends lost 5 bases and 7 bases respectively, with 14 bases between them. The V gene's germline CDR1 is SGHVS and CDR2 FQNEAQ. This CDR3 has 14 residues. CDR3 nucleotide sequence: TGTGCCAGCAGCCCTGGGAGGGTCGGTGAAAAACTGTTTTTT. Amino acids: CASSPGRVGEKLFF.

The DNA of the CDR3 is TGTGCCAGTAGTATCGTCGGGGATGAGCAGTTCTTC. Its translation is CASSIVGDEQFF. The V gene is TRBV19, the J gene TRBJ2-1, with D tentatively TRBD2 (5 bases). In germline, CDR1 is LNHDA, CDR2 SQIVND (reference sequence). Trimming cost V 3 bases and J 8 bases, with 8 bases left between them. The length of the CDR3 is 12 residues. Full variable domain (rest looked up from reference TRBV19 and TRBJ2-1): DGGITQSPKYLFRKEGQNVTLSCEQNLNHDAMYWYRQDPGQGLRLIYYSQIVNDFQKGDIAEGYSVSREKKESFPLTVTSAQKNPTAFYLCASSIVGDEQFFGPGTRLTVL.

The CDR3 bases are TGTGCCAGCAGCTCTACAGGGGCCACCGGGGAGCTGTTTTTT. Its translation: CASSSTGATGELFF. The gene calls are TRBV6-5 and TRBJ2-2; TRBD1 aligns across 7 bases. CDR1 MNHEY and CDR2 SVGAGI come from the germline V gene. This CDR3 has 14 residues. V dropped 6 bases and J dropped 4; count of bases not matched to a gene: 5.

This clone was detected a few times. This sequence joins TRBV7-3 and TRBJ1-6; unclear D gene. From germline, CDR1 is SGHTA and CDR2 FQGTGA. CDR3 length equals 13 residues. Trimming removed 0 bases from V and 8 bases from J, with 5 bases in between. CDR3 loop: CASSLTRDSPLHF. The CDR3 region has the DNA TGTGCCAGCAGCTTAACGCGGGATTCACCCCTCCACTTT.

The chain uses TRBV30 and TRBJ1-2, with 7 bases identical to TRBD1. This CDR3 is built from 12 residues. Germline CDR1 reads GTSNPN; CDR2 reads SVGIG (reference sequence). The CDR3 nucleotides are TGTGCTCTACAGGGGACGGACTATGGCTACACCTTC. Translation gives CALQGTDYGYTF.

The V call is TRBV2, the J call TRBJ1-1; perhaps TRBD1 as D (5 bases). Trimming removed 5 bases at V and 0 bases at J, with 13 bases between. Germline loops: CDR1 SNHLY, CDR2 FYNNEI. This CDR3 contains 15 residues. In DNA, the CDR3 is TGTGCCAGCAGTTCCCATGGGGCGGTGAACACTGAAGCTTTCTTT. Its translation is CASSSHGAVNTEAFF.

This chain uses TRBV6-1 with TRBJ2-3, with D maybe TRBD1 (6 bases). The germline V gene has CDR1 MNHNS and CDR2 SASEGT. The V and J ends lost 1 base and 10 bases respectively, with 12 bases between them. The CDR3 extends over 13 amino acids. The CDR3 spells CASSEDDRWAQYF. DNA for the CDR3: TGTGCCAGCAGTGAAGATGACAGGTGGGCGCAGTATTTT.

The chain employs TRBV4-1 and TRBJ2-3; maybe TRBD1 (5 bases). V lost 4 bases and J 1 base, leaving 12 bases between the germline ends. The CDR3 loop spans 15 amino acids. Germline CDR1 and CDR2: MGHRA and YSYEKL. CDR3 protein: CASSPVWGGTDTQYF. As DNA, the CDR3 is TGCGCCAGCAGCCCTGTATGGGGCGGCACAGATACGCAGTATTTT.

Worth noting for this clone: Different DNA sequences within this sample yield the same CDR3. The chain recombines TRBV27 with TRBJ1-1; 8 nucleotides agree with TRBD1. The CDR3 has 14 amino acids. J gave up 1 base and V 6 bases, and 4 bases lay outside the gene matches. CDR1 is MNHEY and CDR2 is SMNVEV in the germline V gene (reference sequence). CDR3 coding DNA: TGTGCCAGCAGAATACAGGGGGGGAACACTGAAGCTTTCTTT. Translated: CASRIQGGNTEAFF.

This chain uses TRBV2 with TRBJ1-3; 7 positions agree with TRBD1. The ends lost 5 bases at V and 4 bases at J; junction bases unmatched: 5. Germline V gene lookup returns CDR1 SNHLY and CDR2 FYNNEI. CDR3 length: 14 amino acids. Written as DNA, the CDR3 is TGTGCCAGCAGTCCCCGGGACAGCGGAAACACCATATATTTT. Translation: CASSPRDSGNTIYF.

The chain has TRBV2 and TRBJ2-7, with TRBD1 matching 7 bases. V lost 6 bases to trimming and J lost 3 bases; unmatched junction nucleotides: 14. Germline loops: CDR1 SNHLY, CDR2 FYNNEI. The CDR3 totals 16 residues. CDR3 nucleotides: TGTGCCAGCAGACTCCCAACCGGGACAGCGAACTACGAGCAGTACTTC. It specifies CASRLPTGTANYEQYF. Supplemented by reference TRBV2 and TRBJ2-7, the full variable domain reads EPEVTQTPSHQVTQMGQEVILRCVPISNHLYFYWYRQILGQKVEFLVSFYNNEISEKSEIFDDQFSVERPDGSNFTLKIRSTKLEDSAMYFCASRLPTGTANYEQYFGPGTRLTVT.

The DNA for the CDR3 is TGCAGCGTTGAATGGCTAGCGGATATCACAGATACGCAGTATTTT. It codes for CSVEWLADITDTQYF. The chain carries TRBV29-1 and TRBJ2-3; 7 bases are a match to TRBD2. Trimming cost V 2 bases and J 2 bases; bases outside gene matches: 7. The V gene's germline CDR1 is SQVTM and CDR2 ANQGSEA. The CDR3 is 15 amino acids.

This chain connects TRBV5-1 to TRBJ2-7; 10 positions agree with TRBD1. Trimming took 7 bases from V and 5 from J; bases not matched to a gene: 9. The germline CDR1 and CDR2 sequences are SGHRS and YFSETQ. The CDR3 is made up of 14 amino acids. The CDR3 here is CASSGTGVFDEQYF. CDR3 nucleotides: TGCGCCAGCTCCGGGACAGGGGTATTCGACGAGCAGTACTTC.

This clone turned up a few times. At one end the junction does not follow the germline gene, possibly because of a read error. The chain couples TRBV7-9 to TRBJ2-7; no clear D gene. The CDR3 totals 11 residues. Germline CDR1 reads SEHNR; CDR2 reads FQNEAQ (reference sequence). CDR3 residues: CSSSDPGEQYF. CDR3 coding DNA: TGTTCCAGCAGCGATCCGGGCGAGCAGTACTTC.

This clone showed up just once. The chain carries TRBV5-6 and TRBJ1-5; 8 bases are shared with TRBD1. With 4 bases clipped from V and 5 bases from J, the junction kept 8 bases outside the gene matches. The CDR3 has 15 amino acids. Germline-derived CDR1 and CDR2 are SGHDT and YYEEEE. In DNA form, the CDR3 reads TGTGCCAGCAGCCCCAGGGGGCGGCCGGATCAGCCCCAGCATTTT. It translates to CASSPRGRPDQPQHF.

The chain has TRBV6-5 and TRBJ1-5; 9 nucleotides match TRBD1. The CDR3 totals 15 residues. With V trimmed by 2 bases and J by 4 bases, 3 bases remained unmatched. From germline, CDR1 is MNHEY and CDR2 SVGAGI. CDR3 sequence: CASSYQGQGNQPQHF. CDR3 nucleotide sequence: TGTGCCAGCAGTTACCAGGGACAGGGAAATCAGCCCCAGCATTTT.

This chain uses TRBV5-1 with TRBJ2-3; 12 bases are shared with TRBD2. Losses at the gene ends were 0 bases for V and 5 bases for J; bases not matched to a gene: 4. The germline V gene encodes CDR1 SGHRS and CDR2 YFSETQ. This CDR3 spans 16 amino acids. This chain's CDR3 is CASSLASTSGGDTQYF. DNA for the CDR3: TGCGCCAGCAGCTTGGCCTCGACTAGCGGGGGAGATACGCAGTATTTT.

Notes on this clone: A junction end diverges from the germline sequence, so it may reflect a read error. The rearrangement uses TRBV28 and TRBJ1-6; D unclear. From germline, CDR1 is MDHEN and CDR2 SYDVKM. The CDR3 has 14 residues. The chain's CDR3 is CASNLDGGPSPLHF. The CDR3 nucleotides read TGTGCCAGCAATTTAGATGGAGGTCCCTCACCCCTCCACTTT.

Here the CDR3 reads CASSSQRGLETQYF. CDR3 nucleotide sequence: TGTGCCAGCAGCTCCCAGCGGGGGCTAGAGACCCAGTACTTC. The V and J genes are TRBV5-4 and TRBJ2-5; 8 nucleotides match TRBD2. The CDR3 has 14 residues. V shed 3 bases, J shed 4 bases, and the junction held 5 bases outside the gene matches. In germline, CDR1 is SGHNT, CDR2 YYREEE (reference sequence).

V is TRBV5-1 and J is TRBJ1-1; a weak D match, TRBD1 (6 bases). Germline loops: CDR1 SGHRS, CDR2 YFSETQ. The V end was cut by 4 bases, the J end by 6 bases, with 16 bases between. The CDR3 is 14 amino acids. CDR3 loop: CASSPRGARAEAFF. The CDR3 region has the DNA TGCGCCAGCAGCCCCCGGGGGGCGCGGGCTGAAGCTTTCTTT.